Sequencing of this T cell receptor beta chain was carried out in a study of T-cell reconstitution after alpha-beta-depleted transplantation in children. Germline V CDR1 and CDR2: SGHRS, YFSETQ. J lost 4 bases, V lost 4 bases, and 10 bases had no gene match. The CDR3 runs 15 residues. Unique molecular identifiers tagged the TCRbeta library. TCRdb independently ran MiXCR on the PCR reads; one entry per CDR3 protein. The profile shows approximately 350,000 distinct CDR3 sequences, 13% of them singletons. This receptor was obtained from a human donor who donated a stem cell graft to a child with Fanconi anemia. The source was PBMCs, collected from the stem cell graft. The chain recombines TRBV5-1 with TRBJ2-7, with 8 bases lining up with TRBD1. CDR3 in DNA: TGCGCCAGCAGCCTGGTCGGGACAGGAGTTTACGAGCAGTACTTC. Translation gives CASSLVGTGVYEQYF.